Following are 17 T cell receptor beta chains from one sample sequenced in a study of T cell clonality in common variable immunodeficiency. Study results and limitations: Common variable immunodeficiency TCR beta sequences reportedly had fewer deletions and N-nucleotide insertions.

Assay used: immunoSEQ multiplex PCR; TCRdb lists only in-frame clones, some missing. The sample shows 25,000 to 35,000 clones, none of them appearing just once. The antigens these receptors bind are not known. Sequences were obtained from peripheral blood mononuclear cells. The receptors shown here come from a human donor with common variable immunodeficiency.

This clone was seen ten or more times. With the read ending 3 residues before the CDR3 end, the germline J gene is used to fill in that end. The rearrangement uses TRBV5-1 and TRBJ1-1, with D perhaps TRBD1 (5 bases). Germline V CDR1 and CDR2: SGHRS, YFSETQ. CDR3 length equals 14 residues. V was clipped by 0 bases and J by 4 bases, with 10 bases between them. CDR3 region: CASSLAGGRTEAFF. The sequenced CDR3 bases are TGCGCCAGCAGCTTGGCCGGGGGACGCACTGAA.

A note on this clone: Coverage ceases 3 residues before the CDR3 finishes, and the germline J gene fills in the end. The chain employs TRBV20-1 and TRBJ2-1; tentative D call: TRBD2 (6 bases). V was clipped by 6 bases and J by 8 bases, with 14 bases between them. The CDR3 totals 12 residues. Germline loops: CDR1 DFQATT, CDR2 SNEGSKA (reference sequence). The CDR3: CSALRGSDEQFF. The covered CDR3 bases are TGCAGTGCCCTTCGGGGGTCCGATGAG.

This clone came up a few times. The read terminates 3 residues before the CDR3 end, so the remaining end is supplied by the germline J gene. The rearrangement links TRBV7-8 to TRBJ2-7; a weak D match, TRBD1 (5 bases). Trimming took 1 base from V and 3 from J, leaving 10 bases between them. Germline lookup yields CDR1 SGHVS and CDR2 FQNEAQ. This CDR3 is 14 amino acids long. The CDR3 is CASSLGGAHYEQYF. The sequenced part of the CDR3 DNA is TGTGCCAGCAGCTTAGGGGGCGCACACTACGAG.

This clone has a handful of counts. CDR3 sequence: CASSPTSGINEQFF. The CDR3 DNA, read in part, is TGTGCCAGCAGCCCGACTAGTGGCATAAATGAG. The chain has TRBV7-9 and TRBJ2-1, with a tentative D call TRBD2 (6 bases). The CDR3 goes on 3 residues after the read ends, and that part is filled in from the germline J gene. CDR3 length: 14 amino acids. Trimming cost V 5 bases and J 7 bases, with 15 bases left between them. The germline V gene has CDR1 SEHNR and CDR2 FQNEAQ (reference sequence).

Notes on this clone: The CDR3 end is not reached by the read, which stops 3 residues before it; the germline J gene fills it in. V is TRBV6-2 or TRBV6-3 and J is TRBJ2-7; TRBD1 might be the D (8 bases). Trimming removed 6 bases from V and 5 bases from J, with 14 bases in between. This CDR3 comprises 13 residues. CDR1 is MNHEY and CDR2 is SVGEGT in the germline V gene. CDR3 loop: CASRTQGGHEQYF. The CDR3 DNA, read in part, is TGTGCCAGCAGGACACAGGGGGGGCACGAG.

A remark on this clone: The sequence runs out 3 residues before the end of the CDR3; the remainder is reconstructed from the germline J gene. The chain is built from TRBV19 and TRBJ2-1; tentatively, D is TRBD2 (7 bases). The CDR3 length is 15 residues. Trimming cost V 5 bases and J 9 bases, with 20 bases left between them. Germline V gene sequence: CDR1 LNHDA, CDR2 SQIVND (reference sequence). The sequenced part of the CDR3 DNA is TGTGCCAGTAGTTCTTACGGGGGGCGGCTGGCTGAG. Its translation is CASSSYGGRLAE. The CDR3, in full, reads CASSSYGGRLAEQFF.

This clone came up a few times. The read terminates 3 residues before the CDR3 end, so the remaining end is supplied by the germline J gene. The J gene is TRBJ2-3, the V gene TRBV6-1; no definite D call. Germline-derived CDR1 and CDR2 are MNHNS and SASEGT. Trimming removed 3 bases at V and 2 bases at J, with 9 bases between. CDR3 length: 14 amino acids. This chain's CDR3 is CASSEQVLTDTQYF. The sequenced part of the CDR3 DNA is TGTGCCAGCAGTGAGCAGGTTCTCACAGATACG.

This clone was seen a few times. The read comes to an end 3 residues before the CDR3 does, leaving the germline J gene to fill in the end. The V and J genes are TRBV18 and TRBJ2-2, with TRBD1 matching over 9 bases. Germline lookup yields CDR1 KGHSH and CDR2 LQKENI. With V trimmed by 4 bases and J by 6 bases, 9 bases remained unmatched. The CDR3 consists of 16 residues. CDR3 protein: CASSLSRDREAGELFF. The DNA read from the CDR3 is TGTGCCAGCTCACTCTCCAGGGACAGGGAAGCCGGGGAG.

A word on this clone: The read ends 3 residues before the CDR3 terminus; that terminus is restored from the germline J gene. The V and J genes are TRBV7-9 and TRBJ2-7; D not certain. The CDR3 runs to 13 residues. Trimming cost V 0 bases and J 5 bases, with 8 bases left between them. Germline lookup yields CDR1 SEHNR and CDR2 FQNEAQ (reference sequence). CDR3: CASSLAGVDEQYF. The CDR3 DNA, read in part, is TGTGCCAGCAGCTTAGCCGGTGTCGACGAG.

This clone has just a few counts. The CDR3 goes on 3 residues after the read ends, and that part is filled in from the germline J gene. V gene TRBV2 combines with J gene TRBJ2-3; maybe TRBD1 (6 bases). Germline V gene sequence: CDR1 SNHLY, CDR2 FYNNEI. The CDR3 sequence is 14 residues long. The V gene lost 4 bases and the J gene lost 0 bases, with 8 bases spanning the gap. CDR3 DNA (partial): TGTGCCAGCAGTGCAGGGGTCAGCACAGATACG. Amino acid sequence: CASSAGVSTDT. The whole CDR3 region reads CASSAGVSTDTQYF. Full variable domain (rest looked up from reference TRBV2 and TRBJ2-3): EPEVTQTPSHQVTQMGQEVILRCVPISNHLYFYWYRQILGQKVEFLVSFYNNEISEKSEIFDDQFSVERPDGSNFTLKIRSTKLEDSAMYFCASSAGVSTDTQYFGPGTRLTVL.

This clone was counted only a few times. The read falls 3 residues short of the CDR3 end, and the missing part is taken from the germline J gene. The chain has TRBV18 and TRBJ1-3; no firm D call. CDR3 length: 13 residues. The ends were cut back, 3 bases at V and 8 bases at J, with 11 bases in the middle. Germline values: CDR1 KGHSH, CDR2 LQKENI. CDR3 DNA, as far as it was read: TGTGCCAGCTCACCCGGACGGGGAGACACC. Amino acids: CASSPGRGDT. The whole CDR3 sequence is CASSPGRGDTIYF.

This clone was detected ten times or more. The read comes to an end 3 residues before the CDR3 does, leaving the germline J gene to fill in the end. The J gene is TRBJ2-1, the V gene TRBV18, with a possible D match to TRBD1 (6 bases). Germline CDR1 is KGHSH and CDR2 is LQKENI. V lost 3 bases and J lost 0, with 18 bases in between. The CDR3 is made up of 18 amino acids. CDR3 amino acids: CASSPYSKTGSSYNEQFF. Partial CDR3 DNA: TGTGCCAGCTCACCTTACTCGAAAACAGGGAGCTCCTACAATGAG. Using reference TRBV18 and TRBJ2-1 for the parts outside the CDR3, the full variable domain is NAGVMQNPRHLVRRRGQEARLRCSPMKGHSHVYWYRQLPEEGLKFMVYLQKENIIDESGMPKERFSAEFPKEGPSILRIQQVVRGDSAAYFCASSPYSKTGSSYNEQFFGPGTRLTVL.

This clone was observed many times. The sequence runs out 3 residues before the end of the CDR3; the remainder is reconstructed from the germline J gene. This chain links TRBV7-8 with TRBJ1-1; TRBD1 matches at 8 bases. V trimming: 5 bases; J trimming: 0 bases; junction bases outside the gene matches: 8. Germline CDR1 reads SGHVS; CDR2 reads FQNEAQ. The CDR3 has 16 residues. The CDR3 is CASSLGTGFMNTEAFF. CDR3 bases read: TGTGCCAGCAGCCTTGGGACAGGTTTCATGAACACTGAA.

This clone came up many times. The CDR3 end lies 3 residues beyond the end of the read and is filled in from the germline J gene. V is TRBV18 and J is TRBJ2-3; D gene uncertain. This CDR3 is 14 amino acids long. From germline, CDR1 is KGHSH and CDR2 LQKENI. V was cut by 2 bases and J by 2 bases, with 8 bases left in between. Incomplete CDR3 DNA: TGTGCCAGCTCACCATCCCAGAACACAGATACG. Protein product: CASSPSQNTDT. The CDR3, in full, reads CASSPSQNTDTQYF.

This clone was recorded at least ten times. Coverage ceases 3 residues before the CDR3 finishes, and the germline J gene fills in the end. The chain has TRBV20-1 and TRBJ1-1, with D tentatively TRBD1 (6 bases). The CDR3 has 12 residues. The V end was cut by 5 bases, the J end by 1 base, with 8 bases between. Germline CDR1 is DFQATT and CDR2 is SNEGSKA (reference sequence). The CDR3 reads CSAGGANTEAFF. Incomplete CDR3 DNA: TGCAGTGCTGGGGGGGCGAACACTGAA.

This clone was seen repeatedly, ten times or more. The DNA ends 3 residues before the CDR3 does, and the rest of the CDR3 is filled in from the germline J gene. V usage is TRBV6-2 or TRBV6-3 and J usage is TRBJ2-5; 10 nucleotides align to TRBD2. The CDR3 contains 14 residues. V was pared by 8 bases and J by 5 bases, with 8 bases of the junction left unmatched. Per germline, CDR1 MNHEY and CDR2 SVGEGT. CDR3 in amino acids: CASQSGGATETQYF. Incomplete CDR3 DNA: TGTGCCAGCCAGAGCGGGGGGGCCACGGAGACC.

In this sample, this clone turned up a few times. The CDR3 DNA, read in part, is TGTGCCAGCAGCTTAGGGGGAGGGGATAGGGATGGC. This translates into CASSLGGGDRDG. The whole CDR3 sequence is CASSLGGGDRDGYTF. The chain carries TRBV7-2 and TRBJ1-2, with D tentatively TRBD1 (5 bases). The sequence runs out 3 residues before the end of the CDR3; the remainder is reconstructed from the germline J gene. Trimming took 1 base from V and 6 from J, leaving 15 bases between them. CDR3 length: 15 residues. The V gene's germline CDR1 is SGHTA and CDR2 FQGNSA. Combining the CDR3 with reference TRBV7-2 and TRBJ1-2 gives the whole variable domain GAGVSQSPSNKVTEKGKDVELRCDPISGHTALYWYRQSLGQGLEFLIYFQGNSAPDKSGLPSDRFSAERTGGSVSTLTIQRTQQEDSAVYLCASSLGGGDRDGYTFGSGTRLTVV.